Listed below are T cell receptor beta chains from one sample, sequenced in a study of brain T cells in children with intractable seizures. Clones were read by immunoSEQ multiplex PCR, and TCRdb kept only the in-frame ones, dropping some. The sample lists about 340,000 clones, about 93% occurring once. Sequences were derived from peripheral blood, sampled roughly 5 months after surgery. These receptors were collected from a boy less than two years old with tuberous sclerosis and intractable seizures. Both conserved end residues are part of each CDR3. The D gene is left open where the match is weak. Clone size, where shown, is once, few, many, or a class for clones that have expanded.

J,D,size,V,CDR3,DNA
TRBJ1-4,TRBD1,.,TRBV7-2,CASSPDRGGEKLFF,TGTGCCAGCAGCCCGGACAGGGGCGGTGAAAAACTGTTTTTT
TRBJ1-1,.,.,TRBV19,CASMKEGFDTEAFF,TGTGCCAGTATGAAAGAGGGGTTCGACACTGAAGCTTTCTTT
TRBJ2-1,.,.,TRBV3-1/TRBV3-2,CASSQRTWGEQFF,TGTGCCAGCAGCCAAAGAACGTGGGGTGAGCAGTTCTTC
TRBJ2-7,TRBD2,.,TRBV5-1,CASSLVREGRIYEQYF,TGCGCCAGCAGCTTGGTACGGGAGGGCCGAATCTACGAGCAGTACTTC
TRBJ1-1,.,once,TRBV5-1,CASRGDENTEAFF,TGCGCCAGCAGGGGGGACGAAAACACTGAAGCTTTCTTT
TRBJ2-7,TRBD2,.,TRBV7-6,CASSPGGGYEQYF,TGTGCCAGCAGCCCGGGAGGGGGGTACGAGCAGTACTTC
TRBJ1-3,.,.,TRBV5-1,CASRLRGPGNTIYF,TGCGCCAGCAGACTCAGGGGTCCTGGAAACACCATATATTTT
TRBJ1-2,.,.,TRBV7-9,CASSLAGFNYGYTF,TGTGCCAGCAGCTTAGCGGGGTTTAACTATGGCTACACCTTC
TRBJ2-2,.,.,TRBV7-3,CASTSLQGPLELFF,TGTGCCAGCACCTCACTGCAGGGACCACTGGAGCTGTTTTTT
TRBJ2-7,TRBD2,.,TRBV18,CASSLRTSGGENYEQYF,TGTGCCAGCTCACTGAGGACTAGCGGGGGGGAGAACTACGAGCAGTACTTC
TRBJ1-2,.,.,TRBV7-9,CASSLRRGGAGYTF,TGTGCCAGCAGCTTACGAAGGGGAGGGGCTGGCTACACCTTC
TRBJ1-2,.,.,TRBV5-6,CASSFGFGYTF,TGTGCCAGCAGCTTTGGGTTTGGCTACACCTTC
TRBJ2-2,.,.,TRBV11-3,CASRGRELFF,TGTGCCAGCAGGGGCAGGGAGCTGTTTTTT
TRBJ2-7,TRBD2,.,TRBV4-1,CASSHASGSSYEQYF,TGCGCCAGCAGCCATGCTAGCGGGAGTTCCTACGAGCAGTACTTC
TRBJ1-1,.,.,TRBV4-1,CASSQLGGNTEAFF,TGCGCCAGCAGCCAATTAGGGGGGAACACTGAAGCTTTCTTT
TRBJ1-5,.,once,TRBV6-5,CASSYSGYSNQPQHF,TGTGCCAGCAGTTACTCGGGGTATAGCAATCAGCCCCAGCATTTT
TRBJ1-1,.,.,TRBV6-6,CASSYGQDEAFF,TGTGCCAGCAGTTACGGGCAGGATGAAGCTTTCTTT
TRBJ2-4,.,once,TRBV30,CAWSGDNKNIQYF,TGTGCCTGGAGCGGGGATAACAAAAACATTCAGTACTTC
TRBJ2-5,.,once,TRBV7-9,CASSLGALRGESGETQYF,TGTGCCAGCAGCTTAGGGGCCCTGCGGGGTGAATCGGGGGAGACCCAGTACTTC
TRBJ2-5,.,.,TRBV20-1,CSASSLGETQYF,TGCAGTGCTAGTTCGCTAGGGGAGACCCAGTACTTC
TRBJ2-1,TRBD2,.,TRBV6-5,CASRPLAGWLEQFF,TGTGCCAGCCGACCACTAGCGGGGTGGCTAGAGCAGTTCTTC
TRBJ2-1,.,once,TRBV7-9,CASSPPPSYEQFF,TGTGCCAGCAGCCCTCCTCCTTCCTACGAGCAGTTCTTC
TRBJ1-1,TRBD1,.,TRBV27,CASLKQGGTEAFF,TGTGCCAGCCTAAAACAGGGGGGCACTGAAGCTTTCTTT
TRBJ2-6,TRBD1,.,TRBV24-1,CATSDLTGGGSGANVLTF,TGTGCCACCAGTGATTTGACAGGGGGTGGCTCTGGGGCCAACGTCCTGACTTTC
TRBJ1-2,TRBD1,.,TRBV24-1,CATSDLDRGYGYTF,TGTGCCACCAGTGATTTGGACAGGGGGTATGGCTACACCTTC
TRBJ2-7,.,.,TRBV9,CASSKGGTYEQYF,TGTGCCAGCAGCAAAGGCGGGACCTACGAGCAGTACTTC
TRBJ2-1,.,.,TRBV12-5,CASGLGVGGSSYNEQFF,TGTGCTAGTGGTTTGGGGGTAGGAGGGAGCTCCTACAATGAGCAGTTCTTC
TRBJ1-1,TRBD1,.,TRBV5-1,CASSSEDRSFYTEAFF,TGCGCCAGCAGCTCCGAGGACAGGTCTTTTTACACTGAAGCTTTCTTT
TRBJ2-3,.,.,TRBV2,CASSERDLSTDTQYF,TGTGCCAGCAGTGAACGGGACTTGAGCACAGATACGCAGTATTTT
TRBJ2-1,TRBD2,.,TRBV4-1,CASSHDSRGSNEQFF,TGCGCCAGCAGCCATGACTCGCGGGGGTCGAATGAGCAGTTCTTC
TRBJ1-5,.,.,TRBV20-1,CSAFGVPQHF,TGCAGTGCTTTTGGGGTGCCCCAGCATTTT
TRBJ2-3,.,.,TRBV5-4,CASSPRPSGTDTQYF,TGTGCCAGCAGCCCGCGGCCTAGCGGCACAGATACGCAGTATTTT
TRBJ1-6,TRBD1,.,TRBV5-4,CASSLGGTGNSPLHF,TGTGCCAGCAGCTTGGGAGGGACAGGCAATTCACCCCTCCACTTT
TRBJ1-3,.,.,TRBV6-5,CASSQISGNTIYF,TGTGCCAGCAGCCAAATCAGCGGAAACACCATATATTTT
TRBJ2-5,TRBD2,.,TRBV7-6,CASSQLGGGREETQYF,TGTGCCAGCAGCCAACTCGGGGGCGGGAGGGAAGAGACCCAGTACTTC
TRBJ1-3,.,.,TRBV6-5,CASSYSMGVGNTIYF,TGTGCCAGCAGTTACTCGATGGGGGTCGGAAACACCATATATTTT
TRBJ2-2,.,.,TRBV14,CASSQVDRDTGELFF,TGTGCCAGCAGCCAAGTGGATAGGGACACCGGGGAGCTGTTTTTT
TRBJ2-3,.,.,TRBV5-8,CASSFSPDTQYF,TGTGCCAGCAGCTTTTCCCCAGATACGCAGTATTTT
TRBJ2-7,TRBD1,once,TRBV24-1,CATSDSDTGGCSYEQYF,TGTGCCACCAGTGACAGCGATACAGGGGGCTGCTCCTACGAGCAGTACTTC
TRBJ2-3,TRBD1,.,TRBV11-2,CASSPLRDRGPDTQYF,TGTGCCAGCAGCCCCCTCCGGGACAGGGGGCCGGATACGCAGTATTTT
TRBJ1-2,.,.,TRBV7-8,CASSSPGQTYGYTF,TGTGCCAGCAGCTCCCCCGGCCAGACCTATGGCTACACCTTC